This TCR beta chain was recovered during a study of T cell responses to AZD1222 COVID-19 vaccine. This clone has a handful of counts. The CDR3 runs 11 residues. The V end lost 6 bases, the J end lost 5 bases, and 7 bases lay between the germline ends. Method: immunoSEQ multiplex PCR; TCRdb's copy keeps in-frame clones and lacks some. The sample holds around 80,000 clones, roughly 88% seen once. The V gene is TRBV12-3 or TRBV12-4, the J gene TRBJ1-1; D uncertain. This sequence was found in an adult in good health. The material sequenced was peripheral blood, taken on day 0 of AZD1222 vaccination. CDR3 region: CASSRLTEAFF. CDR3 nucleotide sequence: TGTGCCAGCAGCCGGTTAACTGAAGCTTTCTTT.